The next 20 T cell receptor beta chains were all read from a single sample in a study of sequential checkpoint blockade in melanoma. Clones were read by immunoSEQ multiplex PCR, and TCRdb kept only the in-frame ones, dropping some. The sample has fewer than 30,000 clones; approximately 83% are singletons. Indicated treatment: randomized to nivolumab then ipilimumab (arm A) or the reverse (arm B). Here the sequenced sample was CD8+ T cells sorted from blood (inferred from file names), taken from a patient given nivolumab and ipilimumab in sequence. These receptors were taken from a human donor with melanoma.

The chain couples TRBV4-3 to TRBJ2-1; no definite D call. V lost 0 bases and J 0 bases, leaving 9 bases between the germline ends. Germline CDR1 LGHNA, CDR2 YSLEER. The CDR3 length is 16 residues. The CDR3 bases are TGCGCCAGCAGCCAAGATCGGAGTCCCTCCTACAATGAGCAGTTCTTC. Residues: CASSQDRSPSYNEQFF.

The chain links TRBV19 to TRBJ1-6; D possibly corresponds to TRBD1 (6 bases). This CDR3 contains 14 residues. Germline assignment: CDR1 LNHDA and CDR2 SQIVND (reference sequence). The V gene lost 8 bases and the J gene lost 5 bases, with 13 bases spanning the gap. In DNA, the CDR3 is TGTGCCAGTGAACAGGGAAGTCATAATTCACCCCTCCACTTT. Its translation: CASEQGSHNSPLHF.

The sample holds a few counts of this clone. The chain uses TRBV5-1 and TRBJ2-7; maybe TRBD1 (7 bases). There are 13 residues in the CDR3. V lost 6 bases and J lost 0, with 10 bases in between. The germline gives CDR1 SGHRS, CDR2 YFSETQ. The CDR3 DNA sequence: TGCGCCAGCAAGGAGGGGGCCTCCTACGAGCAGTACTTC. This codes for CASKEGASYEQYF. The full variable domain, its missing parts supplied by reference TRBV5-1 and TRBJ2-7, is KAGVTQTPRYLIKTRGQQVTLSCSPISGHRSVSWYQQTPGQGLQFLFEYFSETQRNKGNFPGRFSGRQFSNSRSEMNVSTLELGDSALYLCASKEGASYEQYFGPGTRLTVT.

This chain links TRBV12-2 with TRBJ1-6. TRBV12-2 is a pseudogene segment. The CDR3 runs 17 residues. Written as DNA, the CDR3 is TGTGCAAGTCGCTTACCGCCCCCGGGGAGGGGTAATTCACCCCTCCACTTT. Its protein product is CASRLPPPGRGNSPLHF.

The rearrangement uses TRBV29-1 and TRBJ1-2; no clear D. Looked up from germline, CDR1 is SQVTM and CDR2 is ANQGSEA. Trimming shortened V by 2 bases and J by 6 bases, and 7 bases separated the two germline ends. This CDR3 is 11 amino acids long. CDR3 in DNA: TGCAGCGTTGAAAGTCGGGATGGCTACACCTTC. Protein sequence: CSVESRDGYTF.

V usage is TRBV19 and J usage is TRBJ1-1; D is unclear. CDR1 and CDR2 from the germline V gene are LNHDA and SQIVND (reference sequence). This CDR3 spans 12 amino acids. The V gene lost 5 bases and the J gene lost 6 bases, with 10 bases spanning the gap. CDR3 protein: CASSPRWPEAFF. DNA of the CDR3: TGTGCCAGTAGTCCCCGTTGGCCTGAAGCTTTCTTT.

The V call is TRBV5-1, the J call TRBJ1-2, with TRBD1 identical over 7 bases. V shed 4 bases and J 4 bases; nucleotides not matched to a gene: 7. This CDR3 is 14 amino acids long. Germline V gene data show CDR1 as SGHRS and CDR2 as YFSETQ. The CDR3 spells CASSTRQGLYGYTF. CDR3 DNA: TGCGCCAGCAGCACCAGACAGGGCCTCTATGGCTACACCTTC.

This clone was detected once. The chain couples TRBV27 to TRBJ1-4; no clear D. Germline V gene sequence: CDR1 MNHEY, CDR2 SMNVEV (reference sequence). CDR3 length: 14 amino acids. V lost 0 bases and J 4 bases, leaving 6 bases between the germline ends. CDR3 in DNA: TGTGCCAGCAGTTTATCGGGCCTTAATGAAAAACTGTTTTTT. Its protein product is CASSLSGLNEKLFF.

This chain joins TRBV28 and TRBJ2-1, with TRBD2 identical over 7 bases. V shed 2 bases, J shed 8 bases, and the junction held 6 bases outside the gene matches. Germline CDR1 reads MDHEN; CDR2 reads SYDVKM. This CDR3 is 14 amino acids long. CDR3 DNA sequence: TGTGCCAGCAGTTTAGGCCTAGCGGACGATGAGCAGTTCTTC. It translates to CASSLGLADDEQFF.

The chain couples TRBV7-6 to TRBJ2-1; 7 bases are a match to TRBD1. The J segment lost 4 bases and the V segment lost 3 bases, leaving 15 bases of the junction unmatched. Germline V lookup: CDR1 SGHVS, CDR2 FNYEAQ. This CDR3 comprises 18 residues. CDR3 sequence: CASSFLGGPSTIYNEQFF. The CDR3 region has the DNA TGTGCCAGCAGCTTTTTAGGGGGCCCGTCAACAATTTACAATGAGCAGTTCTTC.

On this clone itself: One end of the junction fails to match germline, which may point to a read error. The rearrangement uses TRBV18 and TRBJ2-1, with TRBD1 identical over 11 bases. The CDR3 runs to 15 residues. Germline V gene lookup returns CDR1 KGHSH and CDR2 LQKENI. CDR3 amino acids: CASLPGTGGNNEQFF. The CDR3 nucleotides read TGTGCCAGCTTACCAGGGACAGGGGGGAACAATGAGCAGTTCTTC.

The chain couples TRBV19 to TRBJ2-3; 12 bases align to TRBD2. V trimming: 11 bases; J trimming: 3 bases; junction bases outside the gene matches: 15. CDR1 LNHDA and CDR2 SQIVND come from the germline V gene (reference sequence). This CDR3 is 17 amino acids long. The CDR3 coding sequence is TGTGCCCAGGCTAGCGGGAGGGTCCCAAGGCTTACAGATACGCAGTATTTT. Residues: CAQASGRVPRLTDTQYF.

This rearrangement joins TRBV9 to TRBJ2-2, with 8 bases aligning to TRBD2. The trim removed 4 bases at V and 5 bases at J, leaving 10 bases unmatched. Germline CDR1 is SGDLS and CDR2 is YYNGEE. This CDR3 has 16 amino acids. CDR3 sequence reads: CASSLASGSGTGELFF. DNA of the CDR3: TGTGCCAGCAGCCTTGCCAGCGGGAGCGGGACCGGGGAGCTGTTTTTT.

This clone was seen more than once but under ten times. V and J are TRBV9 and TRBJ2-7, with a weak D call TRBD2 (6 bases). Germline assignment: CDR1 SGDLS and CDR2 YYNGEE. Trimming removed 0 bases from V and 4 bases from J, with 14 bases in between. CDR3 length: 15 residues. The CDR3 loop is CASSVVAETSYEQYF. CDR3 coding DNA: TGTGCCAGCAGCGTAGTAGCGGAGACGAGTTACGAGCAGTACTTC.

The count of this clone is one. The CDR3 bases are TGTGCCAGCAGTTTATCCCTCCCGGCGGGGCACACAGATACGCAGTATTTT. It yields the protein CASSLSLPAGHTDTQYF. The chain has TRBV28 and TRBJ2-3, with D maybe TRBD2 (6 bases). The ends were cut back, 1 base at V and 2 bases at J, with 16 bases in the middle. The CDR3 spans 17 residues. Germline CDR1 reads MDHEN; CDR2 reads SYDVKM.

The chain couples TRBV2 to TRBJ2-7; 7 nucleotides agree with TRBD1. The V gene end was trimmed by 11 bases and the J gene end by 5 bases; junction bases not matched to a gene: 9. From germline, CDR1 is SNHLY and CDR2 FYNNEI. This CDR3 is 12 amino acids long. The CDR3 here is CAGDRGGNEQYF. CDR3 sequence (DNA): TGTGCCGGGGACAGAGGGGGCAACGAGCAGTACTTC.

As for this clone: Within the sample, other DNA sequences also encode this same CDR3. V is TRBV28 and J is TRBJ2-7, with 11 bases aligning to TRBD2. V gave up 4 bases and J gave up 3 bases; unmatched junction bases: 11. CDR3 size: 17 residues. Germline CDR1 reads MDHEN; CDR2 reads SYDVKM. Written as DNA, the CDR3 is TGTGCCAGCAGTTCCCCGGGACTAGCGGAGATGGACTACGAGCAGTACTTC. It translates to CASSSPGLAEMDYEQYF.

The CDR3 here is CATFEPGLEYRRNEQFF. CDR3 DNA: TGTGCCACCTTCGAACCGGGACTAGAGTATAGGAGGAATGAGCAGTTCTTC. This sequence joins TRBV28 and TRBJ2-1, with TRBD2 matching over 8 bases. CDR3 size: 17 residues. V was clipped by 10 bases and J by 7 bases; unmatched bases: 21. The germline CDR1 and CDR2 sequences are MDHEN and SYDVKM.

The chain links TRBV19 to TRBJ2-7, with D uncertain. The CDR3 extends over 14 amino acids. The germline V gene has CDR1 LNHDA and CDR2 SQIVND (reference sequence). The V gene lost 5 bases and the J gene lost 0 bases, with 11 bases spanning the gap. CDR3 sequence reads: CASSAAVNSYEQYF. CDR3 sequence (DNA): TGTGCCAGTAGTGCCGCAGTGAACTCCTACGAGCAGTACTTC.

This clone occurred once. The V gene is TRBV6-6, the J gene TRBJ2-5, with a tentative D call TRBD1 (6 bases). Germline V CDR1 and CDR2: MNHNY, SVGAGI (reference sequence). Trimming pared 2 bases from V and 1 base from J, leaving 8 bases between. CDR3 length: 14 amino acids. CDR3 residues: CASSYGTFQETQYF. The CDR3 DNA sequence: TGTGCCAGCAGTTACGGGACATTCCAAGAGACCCAGTACTTC.